One sample yielded the 26 T cell receptor beta chains listed below, sequenced in a study of regulatory T cells in long-lasting Graves disease. Through Arm-PCR of CDR3 regions and iRepertoire HTBI primers, TCR beta libraries were built. TCRdb re-called the multiplex PCR reads through MiXCR, storing one row per CDR3 protein. The repertoire holds around 330,000 distinct CDR3 sequences, about a sixth seen once, with more than 30% in the top ten. The time point was: newly diagnosed GD, antithyroid drugs for less than 3 months. Preparation of the TCR library used RNA extracted from PBMCs. This specimen was peripheral blood mononuclear cells (PBMCs), taken at new diagnosis, from a patient treated with antithyroid drugs. The receptors come from a female donor with Graves disease.

This clonotype was seen ten or more times. The chain has TRBV14 and TRBJ2-7, with 8 bases lining up with TRBD2. Germline V lookup: CDR1 SGHDN, CDR2 FVKESK. The V gene end was trimmed by 1 base and the J gene end by 4 bases; junction bases not matched to a gene: 6. The CDR3 has 15 amino acids. The CDR3 DNA sequence: TGTGCCAGCAGCCAAGCGGTAGCGGGAATGTACGAGCAGTACTTC. Its protein product is CASSQAVAGMYEQYF.

The chain is built from TRBV7-9 and TRBJ2-3; D gene uncertain. This CDR3 region has 13 residues. Germline-derived CDR1 and CDR2 are SEHNR and FQNEAQ (reference sequence). The V end lost 4 bases, the J end lost 5 bases, and 10 bases lay between the germline ends. CDR3 loop: CASSSVRRDTQYF. The CDR3 region has the DNA TGTGCCAGCAGCTCCGTCAGGCGAGATACGCAGTATTTT.

This clonotype appeared many times. The chain links TRBV6-2 or TRBV6-3 to TRBJ2-7, with 10 bases identical to TRBD1. The junction had 4 bases not matched to a gene; V was cut back by 5 bases and J by 3 bases. Germline CDR1 MNHEY, CDR2 SVGEGT. This CDR3 spans 14 amino acids. The CDR3: CASSNRDRGYEQYF. DNA of the CDR3: TGTGCCAGCAGTAACCGGGACAGGGGCTACGAGCAGTACTTC.

There are many counts of this clonotype. The rearrangement uses TRBV12-3 or TRBV12-4 and TRBJ2-2; possibly TRBD1 for D (6 bases). The CDR3 length is 15 residues. V was trimmed by 2 bases and J by 4 bases, leaving 11 bases between them. The chain's CDR3 is CASSLRGLITGELFF. CDR3 DNA sequence: TGTGCCAGCAGTTTAAGGGGGTTAATCACCGGGGAGCTGTTTTTT.

This clonotype has a count of ten or more. The chain couples TRBV30 to TRBJ2-5; possible D gene TRBD2, 6 bases. The germline V and J ends were trimmed by 4 bases and 5 bases, with 17 bases remaining between them. The germline CDR1 and CDR2 sequences are GTSNPN and SVGIG (reference sequence). The CDR3 is 14 amino acids. CDR3 nucleotides: TGTGCCTGGAACCGACTGGGGGGTGCGGAGACCCAGTACTTC. This encodes CAWNRLGGAETQYF.

This clonotype was counted between two and nine times. This sequence joins TRBV29-1 and TRBJ2-1, with a tentative D call TRBD2 (7 bases). V lost 6 bases, J lost 7 bases, and 19 bases lay in between. CDR1 is SQVTM, CDR2 ANQGSEA, per germline. The CDR3 runs to 14 residues. The CDR3 DNA sequence: TGCAGCGTAGCCGGTTTGAGGGGGGGGAATGAGCAGTTCTTC. Translating gives CSVAGLRGGNEQFF.

This clonotype was seen at least ten times. The rearrangement uses TRBV12-3 or TRBV12-4 and TRBJ2-4; 15 nucleotides agree with TRBD2. V was clipped by 5 bases and J by 9 bases; unmatched bases: 11. The CDR3 is 17 amino acids. CDR3 residues: CASSPLRTSGRAAIQYF. The CDR3, as DNA: TGTGCCAGCAGTCCCCTCCGGACTAGCGGGAGGGCCGCCATTCAGTACTTC.

Ten or more counts support this clonotype. The V gene is TRBV7-9, the J gene TRBJ2-7, with TRBD2 matching 7 bases. V lost 2 bases, J lost 2 bases, and 9 bases stayed unmatched. Germline V lookup: CDR1 SEHNR, CDR2 FQNEAQ (reference sequence). The CDR3 has 16 residues. This CDR3 is CASSLMRGFEAYEQYF. As DNA, the CDR3 is TGTGCCAGCAGCTTAATGCGGGGGTTCGAGGCCTACGAGCAGTACTTC.

This clonotype appeared many times. V usage is TRBV6-1 and J usage is TRBJ2-7; 9 positions match TRBD1. V shed 2 bases, J shed 3 bases, and the junction held 5 bases outside the gene matches. Germline CDR1 MNHNS, CDR2 SASEGT. The CDR3 is 15 amino acids. The CDR3 region has the DNA TGTGCCAGCAGTGAACGACAGGGGGAATTCTACGAGCAGTACTTC. As protein: CASSERQGEFYEQYF.

This clonotype was recorded a few times. The gene calls are TRBV5-4 and TRBJ1-3, with D unclear. Trimming shortened V by 4 bases and J by 0 bases, and 17 bases separated the two germline ends. CDR3 size: 17 residues. Germline-derived CDR1 and CDR2 are SGHNT and YYREEE (reference sequence). The CDR3 loop reads CASSVGSIWSSGNTIYF. CDR3 coding DNA: TGTGCCAGCAGCGTCGGCAGCATATGGAGCTCTGGAAACACCATATATTTT.

Points on this clonotype: A much larger clone lies one base from this, so it may be a read error. This chain uses TRBV6-1 with TRBJ1-2; tentatively, D is TRBD1 (5 bases). CDR3 length: 14 residues. Looked up from germline, CDR1 is MNHNS and CDR2 is SASEGT. For the CDR3, the DNA is TGTGCCAGCAGTGAAGGGATCGGGGCTTATGACTACACCTTC. Translated, it gives CASSEGIGAYDYTF.

This clonotype occurred many times. The V call is TRBV2, the J call TRBJ2-7, with a tentative D call TRBD2 (5 bases). Germline lookup yields CDR1 SNHLY and CDR2 FYNNEI. The CDR3 contains 13 residues. V lost 6 bases and J 6 bases, leaving 15 bases between the germline ends. In DNA form, the CDR3 reads TGTGCCAGCAGCCCAGCCCGAGGAGGCGAGCAGTACTTC. Translation gives CASSPARGGEQYF. Looking up the rest from reference TRBV2 and TRBJ2-7 gives the full variable domain: EPEVTQTPSHQVTQMGQEVILRCVPISNHLYFYWYRQILGQKVEFLVSFYNNEISEKSEIFDDQFSVERPDGSNFTLKIRSTKLEDSAMYFCASSPARGGEQYFGPGTRLTVT.

This clonotype was recorded at least ten times. The V gene is TRBV28, the J gene TRBJ2-3; perhaps TRBD1 as D (6 bases). Germline lookup yields CDR1 MDHEN and CDR2 SYDVKM. The CDR3 has 17 residues. The ends were cut back, 2 bases at V and 0 bases at J, with 15 bases in the middle. This CDR3 reads CASSLVLGTPSTDTQYF. DNA of the CDR3: TGTGCCAGCAGTTTAGTCCTCGGGACACCTAGCACAGATACGCAGTATTTT.

The chain is built from TRBV7-2 and TRBJ1-4; D is unresolved. CDR1 is SGHTA and CDR2 is FQGNSA in the germline V gene. This CDR3 is built from 16 residues. The V and J ends lost 5 bases and 4 bases respectively, with 17 bases between them. The CDR3 DNA follows: TGTACCAGCAGCCCTCAAAGGACGGATTTTAATGAAAAACTGTTTTTT. Encoded protein: CTSSPQRTDFNEKLFF. The whole variable domain, filled in from reference TRBV7-2 and TRBJ1-4, reads GAGVSQSPSNKVTEKGKDVELRCDPISGHTALYWYRQSLGQGLEFLIYFQGNSAPDKSGLPSDRFSAERTGGSVSTLTIQRTQQEDSAVYLCTSSPQRTDFNEKLFFGSGTQLSVL.

In its sample, this clonotype was seen many times. The chain combines TRBV28 with TRBJ2-1; D tentatively fits TRBD1 or TRBD2 (5 bases each). Germline loops: CDR1 MDHEN, CDR2 SYDVKM. V was cut by 5 bases and J by 3 bases, with 11 bases left in between. CDR3 length equals 14 residues. Here the CDR3 DNA reads TGTGCCAGCAGTCCGGGGCCCCTCTACAATGAGCAGTTCTTC. Its translation: CASSPGPLYNEQFF.

There are many counts of this clonotype. The V and J genes are TRBV3-1 and TRBJ2-1; 10 bases line up with TRBD2. The V and J ends lost 0 bases and 9 bases, in that order; junction bases with no gene match: 5. The CDR3 runs to 15 residues. Germline V gives CDR1 LGHDT, CDR2 YNNKEL (reference sequence). CDR3 region: CASSQDPSGSVEQFF. The DNA for the CDR3 is TGTGCCAGCAGCCAAGACCCTAGCGGGAGTGTTGAGCAGTTCTTC.

The table lists this clonotype with many counts. This chain connects TRBV28 to TRBJ2-2; 13 bases fit TRBD2. Germline V gene sequence: CDR1 MDHEN, CDR2 SYDVKM. The CDR3 runs to 17 residues. The junction had 5 bases not matched to a gene; V was cut back by 5 bases and J by 2 bases. The CDR3 DNA follows: TGTGCCAGCAGTCAACTAGCGGGAGGGGTTAACACCGGGGAGCTGTTTTTT. It encodes CASSQLAGGVNTGELFF.

Points on this clonotype: A much larger clone lies one base from this, so it may be a read error. The chain employs TRBV3-1 and TRBJ2-5, with D tentatively TRBD1 (7 bases). Germline values: CDR1 LGHDT, CDR2 YNNKEL (reference sequence). V gave up 4 bases and J gave up 8 bases, with 17 bases separating them. The CDR3 runs 14 residues. As DNA, the CDR3 is TGTGCCAGCAGCCGAGAAAACCAGGGGGGAACCCAGTACTTC. Its translation: CASSRENQGGTQYF.

This clonotype has just one count. Since a much larger clone is just one base distant, this may be a read error. This chain connects TRBV19 to TRBJ1-2; 7 bases agree with TRBD1. The CDR3 runs 15 residues. CDR1 is LNHDA, CDR2 SQIVND, per germline (reference sequence). CDR3 in DNA: TGTGCCAGTACCATAGAAGAAGGGGGCAACTATGGCCACACCTTC. Amino acids: CASTIEEGGNYGHTF.

This clonotype has at least ten counts. The chain links TRBV28 to TRBJ1-6, with D possibly TRBD1 on 6 matching bases. Between the trimmed V and J ends, which lost 6 bases and 8 bases, there was a span of 14 bases. The CDR3 has 14 residues. Germline-derived CDR1 and CDR2 are MDHEN and SYDVKM. The CDR3 DNA reads TGTGCCAGCAGGTCGGCGGAGGGGGATTCACCCCTCCACTTT. It yields the protein CASRSAEGDSPLHF.

In this sample, this clonotype turned up many times. The chain couples TRBV6-1 to TRBJ2-7; D is possibly TRBD2 (7 bases). V was cut by 10 bases and J by 1 base, with 17 bases left in between. The germline V gene has CDR1 MNHNS and CDR2 SASEGT. The CDR3 has 14 amino acids. CDR3 nucleotides: TGTGCCACGAGGGGGGGCGGCTTTTCCTACGAGCAGTACTTC. Translated, it gives CATRGGGFSYEQYF.

The table lists this clonotype with many counts. J is TRBJ1-4 and V is TRBV3-1; 8 positions agree with TRBD1. This CDR3 comprises 15 residues. Germline loops: CDR1 LGHDT, CDR2 YNNKEL (reference sequence). The V segment lost 1 base and the J segment 6 bases; nucleotides outside the gene matches: 4. The CDR3 DNA reads as TGTGCCAGCAGCCAAGGGGGGACAGGCTATGAAAAACTGTTTTTT. Translation gives CASSQGGTGYEKLFF.

This clonotype was detected many times. V and J are TRBV12-3 or TRBV12-4 and TRBJ2-7; 9 nucleotides line up with TRBD2. The CDR3 has 16 residues. The V segment lost 1 base and the J segment 2 bases; nucleotides outside the gene matches: 6. CDR3 DNA sequence: TGTGCCAGCAGTTTAGGCGGGAGGGCCGCAACCTACGAGCAGTACTTC. Its protein is CASSLGGRAATYEQYF.

There are a few counts of this clonotype. The V and J genes are TRBV19 and TRBJ1-2; D ambiguous. The CDR3 covers 13 residues. CDR1 and CDR2 (germline): LNHDA, SQIVND (reference sequence). V lost 6 bases and J lost 5, with 13 bases in between. The CDR3 coding sequence is TGTGCCAGTAGACTACCGGGAGCGTATGGCTACACCTTC. The encoded protein is CASRLPGAYGYTF.

This clonotype was seen a handful of times. The J gene is TRBJ2-2, the V gene TRBV5-1; 13 nucleotides line up with TRBD2. The trim removed 7 bases at V and 7 bases at J, leaving 1 base unmatched. Germline values: CDR1 SGHRS, CDR2 YFSETQ. The CDR3 spans 13 residues. The DNA for the CDR3 is TGCGCCAGCGGACTAGCGGGAGTCGGGGAGCTGTTTTTT. This sequence encodes CASGLAGVGELFF.

This clonotype was detected ten times or more. This chain uses TRBV19 with TRBJ2-1; TRBD2 agrees at 12 bases. The CDR3 runs to 16 residues. V dropped 5 bases and J dropped 8; count of bases not matched to a gene: 10. Germline loops: CDR1 LNHDA, CDR2 SQIVND (reference sequence). As DNA, the CDR3 is TGTGCCAGTAGTGACCTGGGACTAGCGGGTGGCTATGAGCAGTTCTTC. Amino acid sequence: CASSDLGLAGGYEQFF.